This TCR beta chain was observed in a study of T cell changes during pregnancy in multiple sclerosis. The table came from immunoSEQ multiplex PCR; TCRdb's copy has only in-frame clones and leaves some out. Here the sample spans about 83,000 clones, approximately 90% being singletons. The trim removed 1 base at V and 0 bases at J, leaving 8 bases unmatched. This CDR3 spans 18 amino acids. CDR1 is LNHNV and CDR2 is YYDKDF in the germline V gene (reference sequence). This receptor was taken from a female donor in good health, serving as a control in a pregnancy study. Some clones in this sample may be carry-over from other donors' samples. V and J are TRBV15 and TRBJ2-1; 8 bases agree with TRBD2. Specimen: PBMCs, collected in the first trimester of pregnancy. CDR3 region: CATSRGLVSGSSYNEQFF. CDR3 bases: TGTGCCACCAGCAGAGGTCTCGTGAGCGGGAGCTCCTACAATGAGCAGTTCTTC.